A selection of T cell receptor beta chains follows, all from one sample in a study of T cell responses to AZD1222 COVID-19 vaccine. TCRdb keeps only in-frame clones here, not all; method: immunoSEQ multiplex PCR. Of about 150,000 clones listed, 80% to 95% are singletons. Sample: peripheral blood, taken on day 0 of AZD1222 vaccination. Receptor source: an adult in good health. Each CDR3 is given without its conserved first and last residue.

j_call	v_call	cdr3_aa
TRBJ2-5	TRBV27	ASSSTRTGGGETQY
TRBJ2-4	TRBV4-2	ASSQESRQGGNIQY
TRBJ1-6	TRBV7-2	ASSPDINSPLH
TRBJ2-2	TRBV7-2	ASSLRVGGTHTGELF
TRBJ2-3	TRBV6-1	ASSDAAGTGGRDTQY
TRBJ1-5	TRBV28	ASSSQGTVAYSNQPQH
TRBJ2-3	TRBV10-3	AISVEDRDTQY
TRBJ2-6	TRBV28	ASSLGTFGANVLT
TRBJ2-3	TRBV7-9	ASSLGGTPDTQY
TRBJ2-1	TRBV7-2	ASSLGGREF
TRBJ1-2	TRBV18	ASSPGQGEEGYT
TRBJ2-3	TRBV4-1	ASSDRNPTQY
TRBJ2-5	TRBV18	ASSPGSDETQY
TRBJ1-1	TRBV7-2	ASSTRFGNTEAF
TRBJ2-5	TRBV5-4	ASSILAGGSQETQY